The clone carrying this TCR beta chain was seen a few times. TCRdb independently ran MiXCR on the 5' RACE reads; one entry per CDR3 protein. The repertoire holds some 130,000 distinct CDR3 sequences, 17% seen once, with approximately 5.5% in the top ten. Trimming took 5 bases from V and 3 from J, leaving 10 bases between them. The CDR3 loop spans 13 amino acids. The entry originates in a study of T-cell memory formation after mild COVID-19. This clonotype was sampled from a man aged 18 to 30 who had mild COVID-19 (a few samples of this study predate the infection). Cell type and time point are not known. The sequencing input was PBMCs or a T cell subset sorted from them (not recorded which). The rearrangement uses TRBV12-3 or TRBV12-4 and TRBJ1-1; D unclear. CDR3: CASSVTRYTEAFF. The CDR3 DNA follows: TGTGCCAGCAGTGTAACTCGGTACACTGAAGCTTTCTTT.